The next 5 T cell receptor beta chains were all read from a single sample in a study of blood T cell repertoires in COVID-19. This table comes from immunoSEQ multiplex PCR, and its TCRdb copy is limited to in-frame clones, with some not included. The repertoire has about 110,000 clones, about nine tenths of them found once; the top ten carry approximately 1.3%. The specimen was peripheral blood. Source of these receptors: a woman aged 25 to 39 with acute or convalescent COVID-19.

V and J are TRBV3-1 (or the pseudogene TRBV3-2) and TRBJ1-4, with a tentative D call TRBD1 (5 bases). The V gene's germline CDR1 is LGHDT and CDR2 YNNKEL (reference sequence). V gave up 4 bases and J gave up 6 bases, with 15 bases separating them. The CDR3 has 15 amino acids. CDR3: CASSPKGAVHEKLFF. DNA of the CDR3: TGTGCCAGCAGCCCGAAAGGGGCCGTCCATGAAAAACTGTTTTTT.

This clone was detected once. This chain links TRBV19 with TRBJ2-3; D may be TRBD1 (5 bases). This CDR3 is built from 14 residues. Germline V CDR1 and CDR2: LNHDA, SQIVND (reference sequence). With 7 bases removed from V and 2 bases from J, the gap between germline ends came to 13 bases. CDR3 in amino acids: CASMPRQNTDTQYF. The CDR3 DNA sequence: TGTGCCAGTATGCCGAGACAGAACACAGATACGCAGTATTTT.

The CDR3 nucleotides are TGTGCCAGCAGCCAAGATCGGATTAGCGAAAACTACAATGAGCAGTTCTTC. Protein product: CASSQDRISENYNEQFF. The chain has TRBV4-2 and TRBJ2-1, with D possibly being TRBD2 (5 bases). Trimming shortened V by 0 bases and J by 3 bases, and 15 bases separated the two germline ends. The CDR3 extends over 17 amino acids. CDR1 LGHNA and CDR2 YNFKEQ come from the germline V gene.

This chain connects TRBV19 to TRBJ2-2, with D possibly being TRBD1 (5 bases). Germline values: CDR1 LNHDA, CDR2 SQIVND (reference sequence). CDR3 length: 14 residues. Trimming took 4 bases from V and 1 from J, leaving 7 bases between them. The CDR3 loop is CASSRQGNTGELFF. As DNA, the CDR3 is TGTGCCAGTAGTAGGCAGGGGAACACCGGGGAGCTGTTTTTT.

The chain uses TRBV13 and TRBJ2-7; D gene uncertain. This CDR3 has 14 amino acids. The germline V gene has CDR1 PRHDT and CDR2 FYEKMQ (reference sequence). V was trimmed by 2 bases and J by 2 bases, leaving 10 bases between them. The CDR3 coding sequence is TGTGCCAGCAGCTTAAAATCTAGTCCCTACGAGCAGTACTTC. Amino acids: CASSLKSSPYEQYF.